Listed below are T cell receptor beta chains from one sample, sequenced in a study of human T cells and chemical hapten exposure. TCRdb fed the RACE reads into MiXCR, producing one record per CDR3 protein. This table holds approximately 79,000 distinct CDR3 sequences, about 9% found once. The sequenced sample was whole blood, obtained in connection with sensitization to the hapten diphenylcyclopropenone (DPC). These receptors originate from a middle-aged man with alopecia areata. Some clones in this sample may be carry-over from other donors' samples. Each CDR3 is given with its conserved first and last residue. Each record gives: J gene, V gene, CDR3 protein.

TRBJ2-2 | TRBV20-1 | CSAREAPGTGELFF
TRBJ2-5 | TRBV12-5 | CASGEYLGAGGPETQYF
TRBJ1-3 | TRBV6-1 | CASSAAGIGYGNTIYF
TRBJ2-7 | TRBV12-3/TRBV12-4 | CASTRQGAYEQYF
TRBJ2-7 | TRBV4-2 | CASSHVQQGADQYF
TRBJ1-2 | TRBV4-1 | CASSQGSRGPLGGYTF
TRBJ2-1 | TRBV6-2/TRBV6-3 | CASSPLAGGMHEQFF
TRBJ2-1 | TRBV7-4 | CASTWCGEEMREQFF
TRBJ2-1 | TRBV7-2 | CASSWGTGGPYNEQFF
TRBJ2-7 | TRBV27 | CASSSSAWREQYF
TRBJ2-7 | TRBV5-1 | CASSLGGGQGPYEQYF
TRBJ2-1 | TRBV30 | CAWSVRQYNEQFF
TRBJ1-5 | TRBV5-6 | CASSYGRQPQHF
TRBJ2-3 | TRBV14 | CASSQLAGGSTDTQYF
TRBJ2-3 | TRBV29-1 | CSVESASGSRADTQYF
TRBJ2-1 | TRBV7-9 | CASTIPSGIFNEQFF
TRBJ1-1 | TRBV4-3 | CASSQEVAQFQAFF
TRBJ1-2 | TRBV5-1 | CASSLFTRPDPNYGYTF
TRBJ2-3 | TRBV6-2/TRBV6-3 | CASSTTGTGFPDTQYF
TRBJ1-3 | TRBV28 | CASSLTGTGPFGATSGNTIYF
TRBJ2-5 | TRBV4-2 | CASSQDSGLAAGETQYF
TRBJ2-3 | TRBV29-1 | CSVGLAGSSTDTQYF
TRBJ1-1 | TRBV7-2 | CASSLGPVNTEAFF
TRBJ2-2 | TRBV29-1 | CSGRDSGPGELFF
TRBJ2-3 | TRBV29-1 | CSVGVGTDTQYF
TRBJ1-5 | TRBV12-3/TRBV12-4 | CASSPNGQGQQPQHF
TRBJ1-3 | TRBV7-2 | CASSLAGNTIYF
TRBJ1-4 | TRBV29-1 | CSAARGAGEKLFF
TRBJ2-3 | TRBV6-5 | CASSTGRTDTQYF
TRBJ2-7 | TRBV10-3 | CAISESDSYDPYEQYF
TRBJ1-2 | TRBV3-1 | CASSQAENYGYTF
TRBJ2-5 | TRBV6-5 | CASSYSPSGYAFQETQYF
TRBJ2-3 | TRBV6-2/TRBV6-3 | CASSKDRLTDTQYF
TRBJ1-2 | TRBV5-5 | CASSLATGLTGYGYTF
TRBJ1-2 | TRBV5-6 | CASSGRNEGYGYTF
TRBJ2-1 | TRBV4-1 | CASSQTSRDSSEQFF
TRBJ2-5 | TRBV20-1 | CSARDLAQGAPFQYQETQYF
TRBJ2-1 | TRBV5-1 | CASSFSGSINEQFF
TRBJ2-7 | TRBV7-2 | CASSFKGTATGNSYEQYF
TRBJ2-6 | TRBV6-5 | CASSYGGGANVLTF
TRBJ2-1 | TRBV6-6 | CASTQAGTGNEQFF
TRBJ2-1 | TRBV7-9 | CASSLLGGGPYNEQFF
TRBJ2-3 | TRBV7-2 | CASSLSIGTARPTDTQYF
TRBJ2-1 | TRBV6-2/TRBV6-3 | CASSRTLAGENEQFF
TRBJ2-6 | TRBV7-2 | CASSLGTRLHSGANVLTF
TRBJ2-4 | TRBV19 | CASSARWTAKNIQYF
TRBJ2-5 | TRBV9 | CASSLTGYLETQYF
TRBJ2-2 | TRBV20-1 | CSARAGMSGELFF
TRBJ2-3 | TRBV19 | CASSADTDTQYF
TRBJ1-2 | TRBV6-1 | CASRGSGFYGYTF